This TCR beta chain emerged from a study of blood T cell repertoires in COVID-19. Study as a whole: The samples span acute and convalescent COVID-19 from the United States, Italy and Spain. In each case, the material was cDNA or gDNA derived from T cells, B-cell-depleted T cells, or PBMCs.

As handled by the study authors: Cell counts per sample came from amplifying reference gene primers. The repertoire was sequenced with immunoSEQ multiplex PCR; TCRdb's copy has only in-frame clones and lacks some. V, J and clone size are those of that table, while D and trimming were read from the DNA. The sample consists of about 240,000 clones, 86% of them appearing once. Trimming cost V 0 bases and J 6 bases, with 19 bases left between them. The length of the CDR3 is 16 residues. Per germline, CDR1 SGHKS and CDR2 YYEKEE (reference sequence). The rearrangement uses TRBV5-5 and TRBJ2-7; maybe TRBD2 (6 bases). Sequencing input: peripheral blood. This sequence originates from a man aged 55 to 69 with acute or convalescent COVID-19. The CDR3 bases are TGTGCCAGCAGCTTGGTTAGCGGAGTGAGTGGGCGCGAGCAGTACTTC. Translated: CASSLVSGVSGREQYF.